One sample yielded the 29 T cell receptor beta chains listed below, sequenced in a study of control samples from healthy donors and cancer patients. Using immunoSEQ multiplex PCR, the repertoire was profiled, and TCRdb retains in-frame clones only, with some absent. The table shows some 120,000 clones, with approximately 94% occurring only once. Sequencing was performed on blood. The receptors shown here come from a man between 25 and 39 years old in good health.

V and J are TRBV7-7 and TRBJ2-3; TRBD1 or TRBD2 may be the D gene (6 bases each). Germline CDR1 reads SSHAT; CDR2 reads FNYEAQ (reference sequence). This CDR3 has 13 amino acids. The DNA of the CDR3 is TGTGACCGGAGGGGGAAATTACAAGATACGCAGTATTTT. Its translation: CDRRGKLQDTQYF.

This clone has only one observation. The chain joins TRBV9 to TRBJ2-1; the D is unclear. V was shortened by 4 bases and J by 3 bases, with 8 bases between the two germline ends. Germline CDR1 reads SGDLS; CDR2 reads YYNGEE. The CDR3 covers 13 residues. The CDR3 DNA reads as TGTGCCAGCAGCTTCAGGAACTACAATGAGCAGTTCTTC. This gives the protein CASSFRNYNEQFF.

This sequence joins TRBV11-3 and TRBJ1-1, with D unresolved. Per the germline V gene, CDR1 is SGHNT and CDR2 is YENEEA. The CDR3 is 13 residues long. Trimming took off 6 bases at V and 1 base at J, with 9 bases between the two ends. This chain's CDR3 is CASSPGPNTEAFF. Here the CDR3 DNA reads TGTGCCAGCAGTCCCGGACCGAACACTGAAGCTTTCTTT.

CDR3 region: CASSELDGEGYTF. In nucleotides, the CDR3 is TGTGCCAGCAGTGAGTTGGACGGGGAGGGCTACACCTTC. This chain joins TRBV25-1 and TRBJ1-2; D uncertain. The ends were cut back, 3 bases at V and 8 bases at J, with 13 bases in the middle. The CDR3 covers 13 residues. Looked up from germline, CDR1 is MGHDK and CDR2 is SYGVNS.

The rearrangement joins TRBV30 to TRBJ1-2; D unresolved. Trimming took off 8 bases at V and 4 bases at J, with 14 bases between the two ends. CDR1 GTSNPN and CDR2 SVGIG come from the germline V gene (reference sequence). The CDR3 is 12 residues long. The CDR3 loop is CARDNRGYGYTF. The CDR3 coding sequence is TGTGCCCGTGACAACCGGGGCTATGGCTACACCTTC.

The chain carries TRBV24-1 and TRBJ1-6; D unresolved. This CDR3 comprises 14 residues. The germline V gene has CDR1 KGHDR and CDR2 SFDVKD. Trimming took 7 bases from V and 7 from J, leaving 13 bases between them. CDR3 loop: CATRIGRSNSPLHF. DNA for the CDR3: TGTGCCACCAGGATAGGACGGTCAAATTCACCCCTCCACTTT.

With regard to this clone: This CDR3 is also generated by other DNA sequences in the sample. The chain is built from TRBV27 and TRBJ2-2; D unresolved. Trimming removed 0 bases at V and 6 bases at J, with 2 bases between. CDR1 is MNHEY and CDR2 is SMNVEV in the germline V gene (reference sequence). The CDR3 sequence is 12 residues long. The CDR3 sequence: CASSLSAGELFF. In nucleotides, the CDR3 is TGTGCCAGCAGTTTATCGGCCGGGGAGCTGTTTTTT.

The chain is built from TRBV6-4 and TRBJ1-2; TRBD1 agrees at 8 bases. The V gene end was trimmed by 3 bases and the J gene end by 8 bases; junction bases not matched to a gene: 8. The CDR3 consists of 14 residues. Germline CDR1 reads MRHNA; CDR2 reads SNTAGT. The CDR3 nucleotides are TGTGCCAGCAGTGAATCCCAGGGGGCGCGGGGCTACACCTTC. This gives the protein CASSESQGARGYTF.

V usage is TRBV9 and J usage is TRBJ2-5; 7 bases map to TRBD1. The CDR3 covers 15 residues. Germline CDR1 and CDR2: SGDLS and YYNGEE. V trimming: 2 bases; J trimming: 5 bases; junction bases outside the gene matches: 9. The CDR3 reads CASSVDRVASETQYF. The CDR3 coding sequence is TGTGCCAGCAGCGTCGACAGGGTAGCCTCGGAGACCCAGTACTTC.

The chain links TRBV30 to TRBJ2-7; TRBD1 matches at 8 bases. This CDR3 is 14 amino acids long. CDR1 GTSNPN and CDR2 SVGIG come from the germline V gene (reference sequence). J was trimmed by 1 base and V by 2 bases; bases with no gene match: 4. CDR3 region: CAWSPGTGSYEQYF. The DNA of the CDR3 is TGTGCCTGGAGTCCCGGGACAGGTTCCTACGAGCAGTACTTC.

V is TRBV7-9 and J is TRBJ1-3; a weak D match, TRBD1 (5 bases). This CDR3 contains 16 residues. V lost 1 base and J 0 bases, leaving 10 bases between the germline ends. Germline CDR1 and CDR2: SEHNR and FQNEAQ (reference sequence). The CDR3 sequence: CASSLGVGGSGNTIYF. The CDR3 region has the DNA TGTGCCAGCAGCTTAGGGGTCGGGGGCTCTGGAAACACCATATATTTT. Full variable domain (rest looked up from reference TRBV7-9 and TRBJ1-3): DTGVSQNPRHKITKRGQNVTFRCDPISEHNRLYWYRQTLGQGPEFLTYFQNEAQLEKSRLLSDRFSAERPKGSFSTLEIQRTEQGDSAMYLCASSLGVGGSGNTIYFGEGSWLTVV.

This clone has just one count. Other DNA variants within this sample encode the same CDR3. The rearrangement uses TRBV5-1 and TRBJ1-2; no firm D call. This CDR3 region has 13 residues. V was pared by 4 bases and J by 6 bases, with 13 bases between. The germline V gene has CDR1 SGHRS and CDR2 YFSETQ. The CDR3 loop reads CASSLGLTDGYTF. The CDR3 bases are TGCGCCAGCAGCCTAGGCCTCACGGATGGCTACACCTTC.

This rearrangement joins TRBV14 to TRBJ2-2; TRBD2 might be the D (6 bases). V gave up 5 bases and J gave up 0 bases, with 16 bases separating them. The CDR3 length is 17 residues. CDR1 is SGHDN and CDR2 is FVKESK in the germline V gene. DNA for the CDR3: TGTGCCAGCAGCGGCCGCGGGGCCCCGCCGAACACCGGGGAGCTGTTTTTT. Translated: CASSGRGAPPNTGELFF. The full variable domain, with the rest looked up from reference TRBV14 and TRBJ2-2, is EAGVTQFPSHSVIEKGQTVTLRCDPISGHDNLYWYRRVMGKEIKFLLHFVKESKQDESGMPNNRFLAERTGGTYSTLKVQPAELEDSGVYFCASSGRGAPPNTGELFFGEGSRLTVL.

About this clone: Relative to the germline gene, one junction end is altered; a read error may explain this. The chain couples TRBV2 to TRBJ1-2; D is ambiguous. The germline V gene encodes CDR1 SNHLY and CDR2 FYNNEI. The CDR3 extends over 9 amino acids. CDR3 sequence reads: CASSKLGDF. CDR3 DNA sequence: TGTGCCAGCAGTAAGCTGGGCGACTTC.

The genes are TRBV18 and TRBJ1-6; D gene uncertain. CDR3 length: 18 amino acids. Germline assignment: CDR1 KGHSH and CDR2 LQKENI. V lost 1 base and J lost 3, with 16 bases in between. The CDR3 is CASSPRAAAAVYNSPLHF. The CDR3 nucleotides are TGTGCCAGCTCACCACGCGCGGCTGCGGCAGTCTATAATTCACCCCTCCACTTT.

The chain has TRBV14 and TRBJ2-2, with TRBD2 matching 9 bases. Looked up from germline, CDR1 is SGHDN and CDR2 is FVKESK. The V segment lost 0 bases and the J segment 2 bases; nucleotides outside the gene matches: 7. The CDR3 spans 18 residues. The CDR3 loop reads CASSQDLGLAGNTGELFF. The CDR3 DNA follows: TGTGCCAGCAGCCAAGATCTCGGGCTAGCGGGAAACACCGGGGAGCTGTTTTTT.

The chain links TRBV29-1 to TRBJ1-5; D not resolved. Germline V lookup: CDR1 SQVTM, CDR2 ANQGSEA. Trimming left V 7 bases short and J 0 bases short, with 7 bases between. The CDR3 totals 12 residues. In nucleotides, the CDR3 is TGCAGCGCCCAGTATAGCAATCAGCCCCAGCATTTT. This translates into CSAQYSNQPQHF. The full variable domain, completed using reference TRBV29-1 and TRBJ1-5, is SAVISQKPSRDICQRGTSLTIQCQVDSQVTMMFWYRQQPGQSLTLIATANQGSEATYESGFVIDKFPISRPNLTFSTLTVSNMSPEDSSIYLCSAQYSNQPQHFGDGTRLSIL.

The V gene is TRBV27, the J gene TRBJ2-7, with TRBD1 matching 8 bases. The CDR3 extends over 14 amino acids. Per the germline V gene, CDR1 is MNHEY and CDR2 is SMNVEV (reference sequence). Losses at the gene ends were 5 bases for V and 5 bases for J; bases not matched to a gene: 8. The CDR3 sequence is CASSTTDRAHEQYF. In nucleotides, the CDR3 is TGTGCCAGCAGTACCACGGACAGGGCCCACGAGCAGTACTTC.

The table lists this clone with a count of one. The chain is built from TRBV5-1 and TRBJ2-3; no firm D call. This CDR3 region has 11 residues. Germline-derived CDR1 and CDR2 are SGHRS and YFSETQ. Trimming stripped 6 bases from V and 0 bases from J, with 2 bases between. The DNA for the CDR3 is TGCGCCAGCACTAGCACAGATACGCAGTATTTT. It yields the protein CASTSTDTQYF.

The chain combines TRBV11-2 with TRBJ1-6; D is perhaps TRBD1 (6 bases). This CDR3 contains 15 residues. V lost 1 base and J lost 10, with 14 bases in between. CDR1 is SGHAT and CDR2 is FQNNGV in the germline V gene. CDR3 nucleotide sequence: TGTGCCAGCAGCTTAGTCCGCAGGGGCGGGTCACCCCTCCACTTT. Protein product: CASSLVRRGGSPLHF.

The CDR3 loop is CASSLAGVAGGTDTQYF. The CDR3 coding sequence is TGCGCCAGCAGCTTGGCCGGAGTAGCGGGGGGCACAGATACGCAGTATTTT. The chain joins TRBV5-1 to TRBJ2-3; 9 nucleotides agree with TRBD2. The CDR3 is 17 residues long. The junction had 6 bases not matched to a gene; V was cut back by 0 bases and J by 1 base. Germline V lookup: CDR1 SGHRS, CDR2 YFSETQ.

This chain joins TRBV2 and TRBJ1-4; D is ambiguous. Between the trimmed V and J ends, which lost 5 bases and 0 bases, there was a span of 13 bases. This CDR3 is 16 amino acids long. Germline assignment: CDR1 SNHLY and CDR2 FYNNEI. Here the CDR3 DNA reads TGTGCCAGCAGTCGAGAGTCTGGAGCAACTAATGAAAAACTGTTTTTT. This encodes CASSRESGATNEKLFF.

The chain recombines TRBV4-1 with TRBJ2-1; 9 bases map to TRBD2. The J segment lost 2 bases and the V segment lost 4 bases, leaving 3 bases of the junction unmatched. This CDR3 comprises 15 residues. In germline, CDR1 is MGHRA, CDR2 YSYEKL. The CDR3 DNA follows: TGCGCCAGCAGCCGCGTAGCGGGGGCCTACAATGAGCAGTTCTTC. Translated: CASSRVAGAYNEQFF.

The chain recombines TRBV10-2 with TRBJ2-5, with no clear D. The length of the CDR3 is 16 residues. The germline V gene encodes CDR1 WSHSY and CDR2 SAAADI. Trimming cost V 0 bases and J 4 bases, with 15 bases left between them. In nucleotides, the CDR3 is TGCGCCAGCAGTGAGTCAGGCATGGCAGCCAGAGAGACCCAGTACTTC. This gives the protein CASSESGMAARETQYF.

This clone appeared once. The genes are TRBV5-1 and TRBJ2-5, with 9 bases fitting TRBD2. Germline CDR1 is SGHRS and CDR2 is YFSETQ. V dropped 4 bases and J dropped 3; count of bases not matched to a gene: 16. The CDR3 is made up of 18 amino acids. In DNA form, the CDR3 reads TGCGCCAGCAGCCCGGTGGGGCGGGGGGGCGGATTGGAAGAGACCCAGTACTTC. The encoded protein is CASSPVGRGGGLEETQYF. The whole variable domain, remainder taken from reference TRBV5-1 and TRBJ2-5, is KAGVTQTPRYLIKTRGQQVTLSCSPISGHRSVSWYQQTPGQGLQFLFEYFSETQRNKGNFPGRFSGRQFSNSRSEMNVSTLELGDSALYLCASSPVGRGGGLEETQYFGPGTRLLVL.

The chain couples TRBV19 to TRBJ1-2; D remains unclear. Trimming took 3 bases from V and 7 from J, leaving 6 bases between them. The CDR3 has 11 amino acids. Germline lookup yields CDR1 LNHDA and CDR2 SQIVND (reference sequence). The CDR3 loop reads CASSIGAGYTF. The CDR3 bases are TGTGCCAGTAGTATTGGCGCTGGCTACACCTTC.

The chain is built from TRBV13 and TRBJ2-1; TRBD1 might be the D (5 bases). Deletions cut 2 bases from V and 0 bases from J, with 11 bases between. There are 16 residues in the CDR3. Germline values: CDR1 PRHDT, CDR2 FYEKMQ (reference sequence). The CDR3 protein is CASSLRLDSSYNEQFF. In DNA, the CDR3 is TGTGCCAGCAGCTTACGGCTAGACAGCTCCTACAATGAGCAGTTCTTC.

This chain connects TRBV5-6 to TRBJ1-1, with TRBD1 identical over 11 bases. CDR1 and CDR2 from the germline V gene are SGHDT and YYEEEE. This CDR3 contains 15 residues. Trimming took 2 bases from V and 6 from J; bases not matched to a gene: 6. CDR3 sequence: CASSFFRTGGSEAFF. The CDR3 DNA is TGTGCCAGCAGCTTTTTCAGGACAGGGGGCTCTGAAGCTTTCTTT.

V and J are TRBV9 and TRBJ2-7; unclear D gene. Trimming cost V 1 base and J 0 bases, with 8 bases left between them. Germline V gene data show CDR1 as SGDLS and CDR2 as YYNGEE. The CDR3 consists of 14 residues. DNA of the CDR3: TGTGCCAGCAGCGTACGGCCGGGCTCCTACGAGCAGTACTTC. Its translation is CASSVRPGSYEQYF. Full variable domain (outside the CDR3, taken from reference TRBV9 and TRBJ2-7): DSGVTQTPKHLITATGQRVTLRCSPRSGDLSVYWYQQSLDQGLQFLIQYYNGEERAKGNILERFSAQQFPDLHSELNLSSLELGDSALYFCASSVRPGSYEQYFGPGTRLTVT.